A selection of T cell receptor beta chains follows, all from one sample in a study of blood T cell repertoires in COVID-19. TCRdb's table, derived via immunoSEQ multiplex PCR, lists solely in-frame clones and lacks some. The repertoire consists of 120,000 to 150,000 clones, with just under 85% occurring once and the leading ten covering roughly 6.2%. The sequencing sample was made of PBMCs or T cells enriched from blood (not recorded which). These receptors originate from a woman between 40 and 50 years old who had recovered from COVID-19. CDR3s include the opening cysteine and the closing phenylalanine or tryptophan. The D gene is left open where the match is weak. Expanded clones get a size class; other rows say once, few or many, or leave the size out.

V gene	D gene	clone size	J gene	CDR3 DNA	CDR3 protein
TRBV6-1	-	-	TRBJ2-7	TGTGCCAGCAGTGAAGGTGGCCAGGTCTACGAGCAGTACTTC	CASSEGGQVYEQYF
TRBV2	-	-	TRBJ1-5	TGTGCCAGCAGTTTTCAACAGGGTGATCAGCCCCAGCATTTT	CASSFQQGDQPQHF
TRBV2	-	-	TRBJ1-3	TGTGCCAGCAGTGAAGCTCAGACAGGCGCAAGCACCATATATTTT	CASSEAQTGASTIYF
TRBV30	-	-	TRBJ2-7	TGTGCCTGGAGTAGTGGACAGTTCTCCTACGAGCAGTACTTC	CAWSSGQFSYEQYF
TRBV14	TRBD2	-	TRBJ2-1	TGTGCCAGCAGCCTTCGACTAGCGGGAGGACGGAAATCCTACAATGAGCAGTTCTTC	CASSLRLAGGRKSYNEQFF
TRBV7-8	TRBD1	-	TRBJ1-2	TGTGCCAGCAGCAGCCCGGGACAGGATGAGGGCTATGGCTACACCTTC	CASSSPGQDEGYGYTF
TRBV7-9	TRBD1	-	TRBJ1-4	TGTGCCAGCAGCATACAGGGGGGAAATGAAAAACTGTTTTTT	CASSIQGGNEKLFF
TRBV2	TRBD1	-	TRBJ2-7	TGTGCCAGCAAGGGACAGATCTCCTACGAGCAGTACTTC	CASKGQISYEQYF
TRBV19	-	-	TRBJ1-3	TGTGCCAGTAGGAGCTCTGGAAACACCATATATTTT	CASRSSGNTIYF
TRBV7-9	TRBD1	-	TRBJ2-7	TGTGCCAGCAGCTTAATGGACAGGGACTACGAGCAGTACTTC	CASSLMDRDYEQYF
TRBV10-2	TRBD2	-	TRBJ2-3	TGCGCCAGCAGTGAGTCGAGACTAGCACCAGATACGCAGTATTTT	CASSESRLAPDTQYF
TRBV11-3	-	once	TRBJ2-2	TGTGCCAGCAGCATCAGGGGAGGGGCGAGCACCGGGGAGCTGTTTTTT	CASSIRGGASTGELFF
TRBV11-1	-	few	TRBJ1-1	TGTGCCAGCAGCGTACTATCGACAGCGAACACTGAAGCTTTCTTT	CASSVLSTANTEAFF
TRBV12-3/TRBV12-4	-	-	TRBJ2-6	TGTGCCAGCAGCCCCGTTGGGGCCAACGTCCTGACTTTC	CASSPVGANVLTF
TRBV29-1	TRBD1	-	TRBJ2-5	TGCAGCGTTCTGTCCGGGACAGGGCGGGAGACCCAGTACTTC	CSVLSGTGRETQYF
TRBV28	TRBD1	few	TRBJ1-1	TGTGCCAGCAGTTTATTGCCGGGACAGGGTGGGACTGAAGCTTTCTTT	CASSLLPGQGGTEAFF
TRBV5-4	TRBD1	-	TRBJ2-3	TGTGCCAGCAGTTTCCGACAGGGGGCAACAGATACGCAGTATTTT	CASSFRQGATDTQYF
TRBV11-2	TRBD1	-	TRBJ1-2	TGTGCCAGCAACTCACTAACAGGGGCTGGCGATGGCTACACCTTC	CASNSLTGAGDGYTF
TRBV2	-	-	TRBJ1-5	TGTGCCAGCAGTGAGCAGGGCCTAGGCAATCAGCCCCAGCATTTT	CASSEQGLGNQPQHF
TRBV6-5	-	-	TRBJ1-2	TGTGCCAGCAGTTACTCCGGGTTCTATGGCTACACCTTC	CASSYSGFYGYTF
TRBV3-1/TRBV3-2	-	many	TRBJ2-3	TGTGCCAGCAGCCAAGAACCCGCAGCAGATACGCAGTATTTT	CASSQEPAADTQYF
TRBV6-1	-	-	TRBJ1-4	TGTGCCAGCAGTGAAACACAGGGAACTAATGAAAAACTGTTTTTT	CASSETQGTNEKLFF
TRBV30	-	-	TRBJ1-1	TGTGCCTGGACATGGGGGGACACTGAAGCTTTCTTT	CAWTWGDTEAFF
TRBV3-1/TRBV3-2	-	-	TRBJ2-1	TGTGCCAGCAGCCAAGGAGCAATCAATGAGCAGTTCTTC	CASSQGAINEQFF
TRBV4-1	TRBD1	few	TRBJ2-7	TGCGCCAGCAGCCTGGGACAGGGGTTCGACGAGCAGTACTTC	CASSLGQGFDEQYF
TRBV2	-	-	TRBJ2-7	TGTGCCAGCAGTGTTACGGGGGGCCCCTACGAGCAGTACTTC	CASSVTGGPYEQYF
TRBV3-1/TRBV3-2	TRBD1	-	TRBJ1-6	TGTGCCAGCAGCCAAGGGGACAGGGATTCACCCCTCCACTTT	CASSQGDRDSPLHF
TRBV30	TRBD1	-	TRBJ1-5	TGTGCCTCCAGGACAGGGGCTAGGGATAGCAATCAGCCCCAGCATTTT	CASRTGARDSNQPQHF
TRBV5-6	-	-	TRBJ1-6	TGTGCCAGCAGCTTTCGGGGGGCCTTTAATTCACCCCTCCACTTT	CASSFRGAFNSPLHF
TRBV7-9	TRBD1	-	TRBJ1-2	TGTGCCAGCAGCCGACTCCCGGGACAGCCAAACTATGGCTACACCTTC	CASSRLPGQPNYGYTF
TRBV19	TRBD2	-	TRBJ2-2	TGTGCCAGTAGTAGAGGACTGGGGGGGTATGACGGGGAGCTGTTTTTT	CASSRGLGGYDGELFF
TRBV19	TRBD1	-	TRBJ1-1	TGTGCCAGTAGTGTTCCGATGACAGGGGCCACTGAAGCTTTCTTT	CASSVPMTGATEAFF
TRBV5-1	-	-	TRBJ2-2	TGCGCCAGCAGCAATCCCCCCCTCAACACGGGGATGCGGGATCGGTCAGCCGGGGAGCTGTTTTTT	CASSNPPLNTGMRDRSAGELFF
TRBV4-1	TRBD1	-	TRBJ1-2	TGCGCCAGCAGCCTACAGGGGGCGGGACCCCCGGGCCACACCTTC	CASSLQGAGPPGHTF
TRBV23-1	TRBD1	-	TRBJ1-1	TGCGCCAGCAGCCAATGGAGACAGGGAGGCACTGAAGCTTTCTTT	CASSQWRQGGTEAFF
TRBV5-1	TRBD2	-	TRBJ2-1	TGCGCCAGCAGCTTGGCCGAGAGCGGGGGCTACAATGAGCAGTTCTTC	CASSLAESGGYNEQFF
TRBV7-2	-	-	TRBJ1-2	TGTGCCAGCAGACCAGGGGTGTTGCGTGGCTACACCTTC	CASRPGVLRGYTF
TRBV5-6	-	-	TRBJ2-1	TGTGCCAGCAGCTTGGGAGGGGGGGCGTTCTACAATGAGCAGTTCTTC	CASSLGGGAFYNEQFF
TRBV25-1	-	-	TRBJ2-5	TGTGCCAGCAATAAAGGGGCCGAGACCCAGTACTTC	CASNKGAETQYF
TRBV30	-	-	TRBJ1-5	TGTGCCTGGAGCTCTGCTTCGGGGCCCCAGCATTTT	CAWSSASGPQHF
TRBV9	-	-	TRBJ2-2	TGTGCCAGCAGCGCAACATACAGGGCGAACACCGGGGAGCTGTTTTTT	CASSATYRANTGELFF
TRBV5-6	TRBD1	once	TRBJ2-1	TGTGCCAGCAGCCCAACTACAGGGGGCAAATACAATGAGCAGTTCTTC	CASSPTTGGKYNEQFF
TRBV5-8	-	-	TRBJ2-1	TGTGCCAGTATGTCCGGGAAACAGTTCTTC	CASMSGKQFF
TRBV5-4	-	-	TRBJ1-2	TGTGCCAGCAGCCCACAAACTGACAGTCTTTATGGCTACACCTTC	CASSPQTDSLYGYTF
TRBV5-1	-	once	TRBJ1-4	TGCGCCAGCAGCCCTGCGGGGTTCCAAAAGCAACTGTTTTTT	CASSPAGFQKQLFF
TRBV30	-	few	TRBJ2-1	TGTGCCTGGAACCAAGACTACTACAATGAGCAGTTCTTC	CAWNQDYYNEQFF